The next 22 T cell receptor beta chains were all read from a single sample in a study of beta chain features in type 1 diabetes. Findings and limits, study-wide: A moderate, significant TCRB CDR3 shortening appeared in type 1 diabetes across four CD4+ subsets.

Reverse transcription of all isolated RNA meant that expressed TCRB transcripts were sequenced. Generated by immunoSEQ multiplex PCR, the TCRdb table keeps only in-frame clones and is missing some. The sample has about 160,000 clones; 8% to 9.5% are singletons. Their specific antigens are unknown. Sequencing was carried out using central memory CD4+ T cells from blood. The receptors stem from a woman aged 18-30 years with type 1 diabetes.

The chain links TRBV13 to TRBJ1-1; 12 bases are a match to TRBD1. Germline values: CDR1 PRHDT, CDR2 FYEKMQ (reference sequence). The CDR3 spans 15 residues. With V trimmed by 4 bases and J by 10 bases, 10 bases remained unmatched. The CDR3 here is CASSSRPGQGAIAFF. In DNA form, the CDR3 reads TGTGCCAGCAGCTCGCGCCCGGGACAGGGGGCCATAGCTTTCTTT.

This clone was detected only a few times. This chain connects TRBV7-2 to TRBJ2-7; 8 nucleotides match TRBD2. The germline CDR1 and CDR2 sequences are SGHTA and FQGNSA. The CDR3 sequence is 16 residues long. V was pared by 5 bases and J by 3 bases, with 12 bases of the junction left unmatched. The CDR3 region is CASSIGLGGAGYEQYF. The CDR3 DNA follows: TGTGCCAGCAGCATTGGCCTCGGGGGGGCCGGCTACGAGCAGTACTTC.

This CDR3 reads CASSTSGRAGGEQFF. The CDR3 coding sequence is TGCGCCAGCAGCACTAGCGGGAGGGCCGGGGGTGAGCAGTTCTTC. The J gene is TRBJ2-1, the V gene TRBV4-3, with 13 nucleotides matching TRBD2. The CDR3 is 15 residues long. Germline V lookup: CDR1 LGHNA, CDR2 YSLEER. Trimming took 5 bases from V and 9 from J; bases not matched to a gene: 7.

This CDR3 reads CASSNAGGSQPQHF. The CDR3 coding sequence is TGTGCCAGTAGCAATGCGGGCGGATCTCAGCCCCAGCATTTT. The gene calls are TRBV19 and TRBJ1-5; D is undetermined. Germline CDR1 LNHDA, CDR2 SQIVND (reference sequence). The CDR3 length is 14 residues. V lost 6 bases, J lost 6 bases, and 15 bases lay in between.

The chain employs TRBV4-1 and TRBJ1-6, with D possibly matching TRBD1 (5 bases). Germline CDR1 MGHRA, CDR2 YSYEKL. The V end was cut by 1 base, the J end by 12 bases, with 19 bases between. This CDR3 has 16 amino acids. The CDR3 is CASSQGDSQGALPLHF. In nucleotides, the CDR3 is TGCGCCAGCAGCCAAGGGGACTCTCAGGGAGCGTTACCCCTCCACTTT.

The chain couples TRBV5-1 to TRBJ2-5, with 7 bases aligning to TRBD1. Trimming cost V 0 bases and J 1 base; bases outside gene matches: 3. The CDR3 runs 15 residues. From germline, CDR1 is SGHRS and CDR2 YFSETQ. The CDR3 coding sequence is TGCGCCAGCAGCTTGGGACAGGGTCCCCAAGAGACCCAGTACTTC. Protein: CASSLGQGPQETQYF.

This clone was detected only a few times. The gene calls are TRBV7-6 and TRBJ1-3; 9 positions match TRBD1. The CDR3 is 17 residues long. The V gene's germline CDR1 is SGHVS and CDR2 FNYEAQ. J gave up 3 bases and V 5 bases, and 11 bases lay outside the gene matches. CDR3: CASSLTGQGVFGNTIYF. CDR3 nucleotides: TGTGCCAGCAGCCTAACGGGACAGGGTGTGTTTGGAAACACCATATATTTT.

This rearrangement joins TRBV4-1 to TRBJ1-4, with 9 bases that match TRBD1. The J segment lost 7 bases and the V segment lost 4 bases, leaving 4 bases of the junction unmatched. Germline V gene sequence: CDR1 MGHRA, CDR2 YSYEKL. The CDR3 loop spans 14 amino acids. CDR3 DNA: TGCGCCAGCAGCCTGACAGGGGGAGGTGAAAAACTGTTTTTT. It encodes CASSLTGGGEKLFF.

V gene TRBV30 combines with J gene TRBJ2-1; perhaps TRBD1 as D (6 bases). In germline, CDR1 is GTSNPN, CDR2 SVGIG (reference sequence). Trimming shortened V by 2 bases and J by 7 bases, and 9 bases separated the two germline ends. The CDR3 runs 12 residues. DNA for the CDR3: TGTGCCTGGAGTTTTCAGGGGAATGAGCAGTTCTTC. Translated, it gives CAWSFQGNEQFF. Drawing the rest from reference TRBV30 and TRBJ2-1, the complete variable domain is SQTIHQWPATLVQPVGSPLSLECTVEGTSNPNLYWYRQAAGRGLQLLFYSVGIGQISSEVPQNLSASRPQDRQFILSSKKLLLSDSGFYLCAWSFQGNEQFFGPGTRLTVL.

Only a few counts were recorded for this clone. The gene calls are TRBV7-2 and TRBJ1-2; D is unresolved. This CDR3 is built from 15 residues. V was trimmed by 4 bases and J by 5 bases, leaving 17 bases between them. Per the germline V gene, CDR1 is SGHTA and CDR2 is FQGNSA. CDR3 region: CASSYDNSLLYGYTF. CDR3 coding DNA: TGTGCCAGCAGCTACGACAACTCCCTACTTTATGGCTACACCTTC.

This clone was counted a few times. The chain carries TRBV7-2 and TRBJ2-7; 9 bases fit TRBD1. The CDR3 runs to 15 residues. V dropped 1 base and J dropped 4; count of bases not matched to a gene: 5. Germline assignment: CDR1 SGHTA and CDR2 FQGNSA. The CDR3 is CASSLVGTGLYEQYF. DNA for the CDR3: TGTGCCAGCAGCTTAGTGGGGACAGGGTTATACGAGCAGTACTTC.

This clone was counted between two and nine times. The chain is built from TRBV29-1 and TRBJ2-7; TRBD2 agrees at 14 bases. Germline trimming cut 6 bases from V and 0 bases from J; bases unmatched to any gene: 7. Germline V gives CDR1 SQVTM, CDR2 ANQGSEA. This CDR3 has 16 residues. The CDR3: CSVEGLAGAFSYEQYF. The CDR3, as DNA: TGCAGCGTCGAGGGACTAGCGGGGGCCTTCTCCTACGAGCAGTACTTC.

In its sample, this clone was seen a few times. J is TRBJ1-1 and V is TRBV7-3, with a possible D match to TRBD1 (6 bases). This CDR3 region has 14 residues. Trimming took 3 bases from V and 3 from J, leaving 11 bases between them. From germline, CDR1 is SGHTA and CDR2 FQGTGA. The CDR3 region is CASSFSPGDTEAFF. The CDR3 bases are TGTGCCAGCAGCTTCTCCCCAGGGGACACTGAAGCTTTCTTT.

This sequence joins TRBV25-1 and TRBJ2-3, with 8 bases aligning to TRBD1. CDR3 size: 12 residues. J gave up 9 bases and V 4 bases, and 3 bases lay outside the gene matches. CDR1 and CDR2 from the germline V gene are MGHDK and SYGVNS. CDR3 sequence: CASSGGTGTQYF. CDR3 DNA: TGTGCCAGCAGTGGGGGGACAGGCACGCAGTATTTT.

V is TRBV27 and J is TRBJ1-2; 7 nucleotides match TRBD1. The CDR3 spans 16 residues. Germline trimming cut 7 bases from V and 7 bases from J; bases unmatched to any gene: 18. The V gene's germline CDR1 is MNHEY and CDR2 SMNVEV (reference sequence). DNA of the CDR3: TGTGCCAGCACCCTAACGTATAACAGGGGTTTCGGTGGCTACACCTTC. This sequence encodes CASTLTYNRGFGGYTF.

This sequence joins TRBV7-8 and TRBJ2-6; D not certain. The CDR3 spans 17 residues. Germline values: CDR1 SGHVS, CDR2 FQNEAQ. Trimming took 2 bases from V and 3 from J, leaving 14 bases between them. CDR3 nucleotides: TGTGCCAGCAGCTTAATCGGCGACCCGGGTGGGGCCAACGTCCTGACTTTC. Translating gives CASSLIGDPGGANVLTF.

The sample holds a few counts of this clone. The J gene is TRBJ2-3, the V gene TRBV7-2; 9 nucleotides agree with TRBD2. The V gene end was trimmed by 7 bases and the J gene end by 4 bases; junction bases not matched to a gene: 6. This CDR3 spans 14 amino acids. In germline, CDR1 is SGHTA, CDR2 FQGNSA. CDR3 sequence: CASTPGGGADTQYF. The DNA of the CDR3 is TGTGCCAGCACTCCTGGCGGGGGGGCAGATACGCAGTATTTT. Drawing the rest from reference TRBV7-2 and TRBJ2-3, the complete variable domain is GAGVSQSPSNKVTEKGKDVELRCDPISGHTALYWYRQSLGQGLEFLIYFQGNSAPDKSGLPSDRFSAERTGGSVSTLTIQRTQQEDSAVYLCASTPGGGADTQYFGPGTRLTVL.

This clone was picked up many times. The J gene is TRBJ2-5, the V gene TRBV7-2; unclear D gene. The germline V and J ends were trimmed by 1 base and 7 bases, with 10 bases remaining between them. Germline CDR1 is SGHTA and CDR2 is FQGNSA. The CDR3 loop spans 13 amino acids. CDR3 sequence reads: CASSLGPAGTQYF. CDR3 sequence (DNA): TGTGCCAGCAGCTTAGGTCCCGCCGGGACCCAGTACTTC.

The V and J genes are TRBV5-1 and TRBJ1-2, with 11 nucleotides matching TRBD1. In germline, CDR1 is SGHRS, CDR2 YFSETQ. CDR3 length: 15 amino acids. Trimming cost V 3 bases and J 1 base; bases outside gene matches: 2. This CDR3 reads CASSWGQGDNYGYTF. CDR3 coding DNA: TGCGCCAGCAGCTGGGGACAGGGGGATAACTATGGCTACACCTTC.

This clone has more than one count but fewer than ten. The J gene is TRBJ1-5, the V gene TRBV6-6; 7 bases are a match to TRBD1. The CDR3 totals 16 residues. Trimming removed 6 bases from V and 7 bases from J; junction bases left unmatched: 15. Germline assignment: CDR1 MNHNY and CDR2 SVGAGI (reference sequence). CDR3 loop: CASRPNDRAGVQPQHF. CDR3 in DNA: TGTGCCAGCAGGCCCAACGACAGGGCCGGTGTACAGCCCCAGCATTTT.

This chain's CDR3 is CAISREGQPNEKLFF. The CDR3 DNA reads as TGTGCCATCAGCAGAGAGGGACAACCTAATGAAAAACTGTTTTTT. This chain joins TRBV10-3 and TRBJ1-4, with D possibly TRBD1 on 6 matching bases. CDR3 length: 15 residues. Germline V gene data show CDR1 as ENHRY and CDR2 as SYGVKD. V was cut by 6 bases and J by 3 bases, with 14 bases left in between.

Only a few counts were recorded for this clone. The V call is TRBV30, the J call TRBJ1-2; the D gene is possibly TRBD1 (6 bases). The CDR3 has 13 residues. Germline CDR1 and CDR2: GTSNPN and SVGIG (reference sequence). V lost 0 bases and J lost 6, with 11 bases in between. CDR3 loop: CAWSVKQGNGYTF. Written as DNA, the CDR3 is TGTGCCTGGAGTGTAAAGCAGGGGAATGGCTACACCTTC.